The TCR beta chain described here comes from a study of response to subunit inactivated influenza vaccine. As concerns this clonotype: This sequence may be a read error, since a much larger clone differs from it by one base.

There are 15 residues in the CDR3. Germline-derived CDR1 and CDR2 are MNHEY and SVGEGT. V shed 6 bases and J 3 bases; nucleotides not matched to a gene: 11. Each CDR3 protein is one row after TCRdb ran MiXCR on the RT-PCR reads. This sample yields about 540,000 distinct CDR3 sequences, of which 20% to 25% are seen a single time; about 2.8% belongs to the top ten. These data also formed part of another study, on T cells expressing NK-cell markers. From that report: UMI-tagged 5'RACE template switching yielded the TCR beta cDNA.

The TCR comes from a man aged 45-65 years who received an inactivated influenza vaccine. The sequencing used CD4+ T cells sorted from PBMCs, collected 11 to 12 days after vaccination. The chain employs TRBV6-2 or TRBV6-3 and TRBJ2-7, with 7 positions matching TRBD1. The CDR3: CASREQGERIYEQYF. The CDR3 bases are TGTGCCAGCAGGGAGCAGGGGGAGCGAATCTACGAGCAGTACTTC.